These T cell receptor beta chains were read from a single sample in a study of shared clonotypes between healthy human individuals. TCRdb's table, derived via immunoSEQ multiplex PCR, lists solely in-frame clones and lacks some. The sample carries about 2.4 million clones, approximately 92% recorded once. Sequenced input: naive CD4+ T cells sorted from blood. Receptor source: a man younger than 35 in good health. The CDR3 runs from the conserved cysteine through the conserved F or W. The D gene is left open where the match is weak. Clone sizes are given selectively: once, few, many, or a class where the clone is expanded.

d_call	v_call	clone_size	j_call	cdr3_aa	cdr3_nt
TRBD2	TRBV19	NA	TRBJ2-3	CASKRILAGTDTQYF	TGTGCCAGTAAAAGGATACTAGCGGGAACAGATACGCAGTATTTT
TRBD1	TRBV2	NA	TRBJ2-1	CASGQGLGLIYNEQFF	TGTGCCAGCGGACAGGGTCTGGGCTTAATCTACAATGAGCAGTTCTTC
NA	TRBV7-9	few	TRBJ2-7	CASSFTGYEQYF	TGTGCCAGCAGCTTTACAGGGTACGAGCAGTACTTC
NA	TRBV10-3	NA	TRBJ1-1	CATTGRDTRITEAFF	TGTGCCACGACCGGCCGGGACACGAGGATCACTGAAGCTTTCTTT
NA	TRBV30	NA	TRBJ1-3	CAWSVGGQSSGNTIYF	TGTGCCTGGAGTGTAGGCGGGCAGAGCTCTGGAAACACCATATATTTT
NA	TRBV6-1	NA	TRBJ2-1	CASSEATVGEQFF	TGTGCCAGCAGTGAAGCTACTGTCGGTGAGCAGTTCTTC
NA	TRBV15	NA	TRBJ1-5	CATSLLVGLGNQPQHF	TGTGCCACCAGCCTTCTGGTGGGATTAGGCAATCAGCCCCAGCATTTT
NA	TRBV2	NA	TRBJ1-5	CASSEAVAGLRQPQHF	TGTGCCAGCAGTGAAGCAGTGGCAGGGCTCCGTCAGCCCCAGCATTTT
NA	TRBV6-5	NA	TRBJ2-2	CASSMGGANTGELFF	TGTGCCAGCAGTATGGGCGGGGCGAACACCGGGGAGCTGTTTTTT
NA	TRBV7-2	NA	TRBJ2-3	CASSNSILTVIGPDTQYF	TGTGCCAGCAGCAACTCAATCCTTACCGTCATAGGACCAGATACGCAGTATTTT
NA	TRBV19	NA	TRBJ1-1	CASSITLGTEAFF	TGTGCCAGTAGTATAACGTTGGGGACTGAAGCTTTCTTT
NA	TRBV7-9	NA	TRBJ2-3	CASQASVATLITDTQYF	TGTGCCAGCCAAGCTTCGGTAGCTACCTTAATCACAGATACGCAGTATTTT
NA	TRBV6-5	NA	TRBJ2-7	CASSAGREQYF	TGTGCCAGCTCGGCGGGGCGGGAGCAGTACTTC
NA	TRBV7-9	NA	TRBJ2-7	CASSLLIKQGGVPYEQYF	TGTGCCAGCAGCTTACTGATCAAACAGGGCGGGGTTCCCTACGAGCAGTACTTC
TRBD1	TRBV7-6	NA	TRBJ2-2	CASSPGQVNTGELFF	TGTGCCAGCAGCCCCGGACAGGTGAACACCGGGGAGCTGTTTTTT
TRBD2	TRBV7-2	NA	TRBJ2-5	CASSTTTSGGWMTQYF	TGTGCCAGCAGCACCACGACTAGCGGGGGTTGGATGACCCAGTACTTC
NA	TRBV10-1	NA	TRBJ2-2	CASSESAANTGELFF	TGCGCCAGCAGTGAGTCTGCAGCAAACACCGGGGAGCTGTTTTTT
TRBD2	TRBV5-1	NA	TRBJ2-2	CASFSGGTNTGELFF	TGCGCCAGCTTTAGCGGGGGGACCAACACCGGGGAGCTGTTTTTT
TRBD1	TRBV30	NA	TRBJ2-7	CAWSLRTGGVYEQYF	TGTGCCTGGAGTCTTAGGACAGGGGGCGTCTACGAGCAGTACTTC
TRBD1	TRBV7-2	NA	TRBJ1-2	CASSLDGTGANGYTF	TGTGCCAGCAGCTTAGATGGGACAGGGGCCAATGGCTACACCTTC
NA	TRBV15	NA	TRBJ1-1	CATHKDSVNTEAFF	TGTGCCACACACAAGGACAGTGTGAACACTGAAGCTTTCTTT
NA	TRBV11-3	NA	TRBJ2-5	CASSLGLGAQETQYF	TGTGCCAGCAGCTTAGGATTAGGGGCCCAAGAGACCCAGTACTTC
NA	TRBV6-1	NA	TRBJ1-1	CATSRTTNTEAFF	TGTGCCACCTCTCGGACCACGAACACTGAAGCTTTCTTT
NA	TRBV28	few	TRBJ1-5	CASSLVRQPQHF	TGTGCCAGCAGTTTGGTTCGTCAGCCCCAGCATTTT
TRBD1	TRBV2	NA	TRBJ1-1	CASSEHGTANTEAFF	TGTGCCAGCAGTGAACATGGGACAGCGAACACTGAAGCTTTCTTT
TRBD1	TRBV5-6	NA	TRBJ1-2	CASSRDRGAGYTF	TGTGCCAGCAGCCGGGACAGGGGAGCGGGCTACACCTTC
NA	TRBV11-2	NA	TRBJ1-1	CASSLDGLKQTEAFF	TGTGCCAGCAGCTTAGATGGCCTTAAGCAGACTGAAGCTTTCTTT
NA	TRBV5-1	NA	TRBJ1-2	CASSLGGAANYGYTF	TGCGCCAGCAGCTTGGGTGGGGCGGCTAACTATGGCTACACCTTC
NA	TRBV5-4	NA	TRBJ2-1	CASSLAGTSEQFF	TGTGCCAGCAGCCTGGCGGGGACAAGTGAGCAGTTCTTC
TRBD2	TRBV10-2	NA	TRBJ2-3	CASSERAGGPDTQYF	TGCGCCAGCAGTGAGAGAGCGGGGGGCCCGGATACGCAGTATTTT
NA	TRBV30	NA	TRBJ2-3	CAWSVGGGAGVTQYF	TGTGCCTGGAGTGTAGGTGGAGGGGCCGGGGTTACGCAGTATTTT
TRBD2	TRBV10-3	NA	TRBJ2-3	CAIGGGEGTQYF	TGTGCCATCGGTGGCGGGGAGGGTACGCAGTATTTT